This T cell receptor (beta chain) appears in the sequencing data of a study of shared clonotypes between healthy human individuals. Broader study findings: As a rule, naive subsets had a larger estimated richness than memory subsets. The sharing of approximately 5.1% of naive CD4 clonotypes was seen across a few donors.

Donation came from healthy HIV-negative adults that had no recent acute infections or vaccinations. Details on this clone: Antigen specificity is unknown.

V shed 2 bases and J shed 7 bases, with 9 bases lying between them. The CDR3 runs to 13 residues. Germline CDR1 MNHNY, CDR2 SVGAGI (reference sequence). Authors' processing steps: With immunoSEQ giving junction-only sequences and no quality scores, filtering differed. Only in-frame clones appear in the TCRdb table, and some are missing; sequencing was by immunoSEQ multiplex PCR. V, J and clone size derive from that table, while D and trimming were established from the DNA sequence. Here the sample spans about 530,000 clones, almost 97% being singletons. Source material: naive CD4+ T cells sorted from blood. Subset indicated: CD45RA+ positively selected. The sequence was collected from a woman in her thirties in good health. This rearrangement joins TRBV6-6 to TRBJ1-5; D is unclear. The CDR3 region has the DNA TGTGCCAGCAGTTACACGGTGGGACAGCCCCAGCATTTT. It codes for CASSYTVGQPQHF.